This entry lists 11 T cell receptor beta chains sequenced from one sample in a study of monozygotic twins with inflammatory bowel disease. Each CDR3 protein gets one entry in TCRdb, which reprocessed the 5' RACE reads and gives no DNA. This sample's table reports nearly 450,000 distinct CDR3 sequences. What was sequenced was blood. The receptors come from a human donor with ulcerative colitis or Crohn's disease, or a healthy co-twin of an affected twin (not recorded which).

The chain couples TRBV6-1 to TRBJ2-1; the TCRdb call, TRBD2, lacks DNA for checking. The CDR3 totals 15 residues. In germline, CDR1 is MNHNS, CDR2 SASEGT. CDR3 region: CASSVSGGYYNEQFF.

The chain combines TRBV5-1 with TRBJ2-1; TCRdb's D gene call, TRBD2, goes unchecked for lack of DNA. The CDR3 spans 17 residues. Germline CDR1 reads SGHRS; CDR2 reads YFSETQ. CDR3 residues: CASSPSSGTSNYNEQFF.

The chain employs TRBV19 and TRBJ1-6. This CDR3 is 14 amino acids long. The germline V gene encodes CDR1 LNHDA and CDR2 SQIVND (reference sequence). This CDR3 reads CASRARGLNSPLHF.

This chain connects TRBV29-1 to TRBJ2-7. The germline gives CDR1 SQVTM, CDR2 ANQGSEA. This CDR3 comprises 14 residues. The CDR3 sequence is CSVVAYYPSYEQYF.

CDR3 protein: CSARDRLLGGSSHNEQFF. The chain joins TRBV20-1 to TRBJ2-1; the TCRdb call, TRBD2, lacks DNA for checking. Germline V gene lookup returns CDR1 DFQATT and CDR2 SNEGSKA (reference sequence). The CDR3 is 18 amino acids.

V is TRBV20-1 and J is TRBJ1-2. The CDR3 runs to 15 residues. CDR1 and CDR2 (germline): DFQATT, SNEGSKA (reference sequence). The CDR3 loop reads CSARPQAQVSRGYTF.

This chain links TRBV4-1 with TRBJ2-7; lacking DNA, the TRBD1 call made by TCRdb goes unchecked. The CDR3 is made up of 15 amino acids. The germline V gene has CDR1 MGHRA and CDR2 YSYEKL. The CDR3 sequence is CASSQEAGAPGEQYF.

The V call is TRBV15, the J call TRBJ1-5; checking the TCRdb D call of TRBD1 is not possible without DNA. Germline V gives CDR1 LNHNV, CDR2 YYDKDF (reference sequence). The CDR3 has 13 amino acids. CDR3 residues: CATSPLEGQPQHF.

V and J are TRBV29-1 and TRBJ2-7; TCRdb returns TRBD2, unconfirmable since there is no DNA. Germline CDR1 SQVTM, CDR2 ANQGSEA. The CDR3 runs to 14 residues. CDR3 loop: CSVDPSGGGVEQYF.

V and J are TRBV5-1 and TRBJ1-1; TCRdb names TRBD1, which stays unverified in the absence of DNA. Germline assignment: CDR1 SGHRS and CDR2 YFSETQ. This CDR3 is built from 13 residues. The CDR3: CASSPDRAEEAFF.

The CDR3 region is CASSSESGSLWTDTQYF. The chain couples TRBV9 to TRBJ2-3; there is no DNA to check the TCRdb D call of TRBD2. The CDR3 has 17 residues. Germline V CDR1 and CDR2: SGDLS, YYNGEE.